The 28 T cell receptor beta chains listed next were all sequenced from one sample in a study of breast tumors, draining lymph nodes, adjacent tissues. Using its own MiXCR run on the multiplex PCR reads, TCRdb lists one record per CDR3 protein. The sample consists of fewer than 200,000 distinct CDR3 sequences, more than 25% of them appearing once. Samples came from axillary lymph nodes draining the breast cancer. Source material: axillary lymph node tissue. These TCRs come from a female donor with breast cancer. Some clones in this sample may be carry-over from other donors' samples.

As for this clonotype: One end of the junction is discordant with germline, which a read error may explain. V usage is TRBV20-1 and J usage is TRBJ2-1, with 7 nucleotides matching TRBD2. The CDR3 contains 18 residues. Germline V lookup: CDR1 DFQATT, CDR2 SNEGSKA (reference sequence). The CDR3 reads CSARERGLAAYSYNGQFF. CDR3 in DNA: TGCAGTGCTAGAGAACGAGGTCTAGCGGCCTACTCCTACAATGGGCAGTTCTTC.

For this clonotype: No conserved phenylalanine or tryptophan ends this CDR3, so it is likely a read error. The DNA is left out, because the CDR3 cannot be placed on it with certainty; the CDR3 is given as TCRdb lists it. The chain joins TRBV7-9 to TRBJ1-4; TRBD1, the D gene given by the table, was not confirmed from the DNA. The CDR3 is 14 amino acids long, termini counted. Germline V CDR1 and CDR2: SEHNR, FQNEAQ (reference sequence). The CDR3 sequence is CASSFGQGNEKLSL.

This clonotype was seen at least ten times. The V gene is TRBV6-5, the J gene TRBJ2-2; TRBD1 matches 7 bases. The J segment lost 5 bases and the V segment lost 1 base, leaving 4 bases of the junction unmatched. Germline V gives CDR1 MNHEY, CDR2 SVGAGI. CDR3 length: 15 residues. The CDR3 spells CASSYLNRGTGELFF. The CDR3 DNA reads TGTGCCAGCAGTTACTTGAACAGGGGAACCGGGGAGCTGTTTTTT.

Comment on this clonotype: This may be a read error: a much more frequent sequence differs by one nucleotide. The chain carries TRBV5-1 and TRBJ1-2; D is unresolved. The CDR3 has 15 residues. Germline V CDR1 and CDR2: SGHRS, YFSETQ. Here the CDR3 reads CASSLALTVNYGYAF. Written as DNA, the CDR3 is TGCGCCAGCAGCTTGGCCCTCACGGTGAACTATGGCTACGCCTTC.

The V and J genes are TRBV12-3 or TRBV12-4 and TRBJ1-6, with TRBD1 identical over 7 bases. Trimming took 1 base from V and 6 from J; bases not matched to a gene: 3. The CDR3 runs 15 residues. CDR3 amino acids: CASSLGQGGNSPLHF. The CDR3 DNA sequence: TGTGCCAGCAGTTTAGGTCAGGGGGGTAATTCACCCCTCCACTTT.

This clonotype was recorded many times. The chain links TRBV30 to TRBJ1-5, with D possibly matching TRBD1 (5 bases). Germline CDR1 is GTSNPN and CDR2 is SVGIG (reference sequence). The V end was cut by 4 bases, the J end by 6 bases, with 13 bases between. This CDR3 contains 13 residues. The CDR3 nucleotides read TGTGCCTGGAAGGGAGGGGTAGGTCAGCCCCAGCATTTT. It specifies CAWKGGVGQPQHF.

As for this clonotype: A clone one base away is much larger, so this may be a read error. V is TRBV7-9 and J is TRBJ2-3; D not resolved. Germline assignment: CDR1 SEHNR and CDR2 FQNEAQ (reference sequence). CDR3 size: 15 residues. Trimming removed 2 bases from V and 3 bases from J, with 12 bases in between. Here the CDR3 DNA reads TGTGCCAGCAGCTTACCCCAGGATGGTACAGATACGCAGTATTTT. Translated: CASSLPQDGTDTQYF.

The CDR3 sequence is CSARGRGRTSGKETQYF. The CDR3 DNA follows: TGCAGTGCTAGGGGTCGGGGTCGGACTAGCGGGAAAGAGACCCAGTACTTC. The gene calls are TRBV20-1 and TRBJ2-5, with TRBD2 matching over 12 bases. Germline loops: CDR1 DFQATT, CDR2 SNEGSKA (reference sequence). This CDR3 is 17 amino acids long. After removal of 3 bases from V and 3 bases from J, the junction contained 11 bases not matched to a gene.

This clonotype has at least ten counts. The chain joins TRBV7-9 to TRBJ1-4; D remains ambiguous. CDR1 and CDR2 from the germline V gene are SEHNR and FQNEAQ (reference sequence). The V end was cut by 5 bases, the J end by 7 bases, with 17 bases between. The length of the CDR3 is 15 residues. The CDR3 spells CASSPMGVSLEKLFF. The DNA of the CDR3 is TGTGCCAGCAGCCCTATGGGCGTTTCTCTTGAAAAACTGTTTTTT. The full variable domain, rest sourced from reference TRBV7-9 and TRBJ1-4, is DTGVSQNPRHKITKRGQNVTFRCDPISEHNRLYWYRQTLGQGPEFLTYFQNEAQLEKSRLLSDRFSAERPKGSFSTLEIQRTEQGDSAMYLCASSPMGVSLEKLFFGSGTQLSVL.

Many counts were recorded for this clonotype. This chain links TRBV6-4 with TRBJ2-2; no clear D. Germline V gene lookup returns CDR1 MRHNA and CDR2 SNTAGT. Between the trimmed V and J ends, which lost 6 bases and 2 bases, there was a span of 4 bases. The CDR3 totals 12 residues. CDR3 residues: CASRGNTGELFF. CDR3 nucleotides: TGTGCCAGCAGGGGAAACACCGGGGAGCTGTTTTTT.

This clonotype showed up many times. The J gene is TRBJ2-1, the V gene TRBV11-2; TRBD2 matches at 10 bases. Germline V gene data show CDR1 as SGHAT and CDR2 as FQNNGV. V was clipped by 2 bases and J by 10 bases; unmatched bases: 5. The CDR3 consists of 14 residues. The CDR3 sequence is CASSLKRGGGEQFF. In DNA form, the CDR3 reads TGTGCCAGCAGCTTAAAGCGGGGGGGCGGAGAGCAGTTCTTC.

The rearrangement links TRBV24-1 to TRBJ2-5; tentative D call: TRBD2 (6 bases). CDR1 KGHDR and CDR2 SFDVKD come from the germline V gene. This CDR3 contains 15 residues. Trimming took off 4 bases at V and 3 bases at J, with 14 bases between the two ends. The DNA of the CDR3 is TGTGCCACCAGTGACATCGGGACTGGAAAAGAGACCCAGTACTTC. Translating it yields CATSDIGTGKETQYF.

This clonotype was recorded many times. This clone may be a read error of a much larger clone one base away. The rearrangement joins TRBV11-2 to TRBJ2-7; D is ambiguous. Trimming pared 4 bases from V and 4 bases from J, leaving 8 bases between. From germline, CDR1 is SGHAT and CDR2 FQNNGV. The CDR3 contains 12 residues. The CDR3, as DNA: TGTGCCAGCAGCTCCCTGGGGTACGAGCAGTACTTC. It is translated as CASSSLGYEQYF.

This clonotype was seen ten or more times. The chain uses TRBV9 and TRBJ2-5; no firm D call. The CDR3 runs 14 residues. V lost 1 base to trimming and J lost 4 bases, with 11 bases between them. Germline lookup yields CDR1 SGDLS and CDR2 YYNGEE. The CDR3 region is CASSVYWSGETQYF. The CDR3 nucleotides are TGTGCCAGCAGCGTATACTGGTCGGGAGAGACCCAGTACTTC. Variable domain in full (rest from reference TRBV9 and TRBJ2-5): DSGVTQTPKHLITATGQRVTLRCSPRSGDLSVYWYQQSLDQGLQFLIQYYNGEERAKGNILERFSAQQFPDLHSELNLSSLELGDSALYFCASSVYWSGETQYFGPGTRLLVL.

A single count supports this clonotype. The CDR3 end shows no conserved phenylalanine or tryptophan, and so a read error is likely. The chain uses TRBV24-1 and TRBJ2-7; 7 positions agree with TRBD2. This CDR3 contains 14 residues. Germline CDR1 KGHDR, CDR2 SFDVKD. The CDR3, as DNA: TGTGCCATCAGTCTTGCGGGAGAATCGGAAGAGCAGTACTTA. Residues: CAISLAGESEEQYL.

The chain couples TRBV9 to TRBJ2-7, with 8 nucleotides matching TRBD2. Germline CDR1 is SGDLS and CDR2 is YYNGEE. The CDR3 length is 15 residues. V lost 0 bases, J lost 3 bases, and 5 bases stayed unmatched. CDR3 loop: CASSVESGRRYEQYF. In DNA form, the CDR3 reads TGTGCCAGCAGCGTAGAGAGCGGGAGACGCTACGAGCAGTACTTC.

This clonotype was found many times. CDR3 bases: TGTGCCAGCAGCCCCCGGGGGGGGCGACAAGAGACCCAGTACTTC. It yields the protein CASSPRGGRQETQYF. This rearrangement joins TRBV7-8 to TRBJ2-5; 8 bases agree with TRBD2. CDR3 length: 15 amino acids. V was clipped by 5 bases and J by 2 bases; unmatched bases: 7. Germline-derived CDR1 and CDR2 are SGHVS and FQNEAQ.

This clonotype was recorded many times. The chain carries TRBV12-3 or TRBV12-4 and TRBJ2-1; no definite D call. The CDR3 has 16 residues. Trimming shortened V by 6 bases and J by 3 bases, and 18 bases separated the two germline ends. In nucleotides, the CDR3 is TGTGCCAGCAGAGTTGCCACGAGGTTAGGCTACAATGAGCAGTTCTTC. It yields the protein CASRVATRLGYNEQFF.

About this clonotype: Just one base apart from a much larger clone, this may be a read error. The chain is built from TRBV20-1 and TRBJ2-7; 9 bases are shared with TRBD2. Germline V gives CDR1 DFQATT, CDR2 SNEGSKA (reference sequence). After removal of 7 bases from V and 5 bases from J, the junction contained 12 bases not matched to a gene. The CDR3 consists of 14 residues. The CDR3 sequence is CSEGGGGGPDEQYF. Written as DNA, the CDR3 is TGCAGTGAGGGGGGCGGGGGGGGGCCCGACGAGCAGTACTTC.

The chain has TRBV20-1 and TRBJ2-7; D might be TRBD2 (5 bases). The germline gives CDR1 DFQATT, CDR2 SNEGSKA (reference sequence). V was shortened by 2 bases and J by 2 bases, with 13 bases between the two germline ends. The CDR3 has 14 amino acids. The DNA for the CDR3 is TGCAGTGCTAGAATCCCGGGGATGGCCTACGAGCAGTACTTC. It specifies CSARIPGMAYEQYF.

This clonotype was observed many times. CDR3 sequence: CSASDSLRLAKNIQYF. CDR3 coding DNA: TGCAGTGCTTCGGACTCCCTGCGACTAGCCAAAAACATTCAGTACTTC. This chain connects TRBV20-1 to TRBJ2-4; possible D gene TRBD2, 5 bases. V lost 5 bases to trimming and J lost 0 bases, with 17 bases between them. Germline V CDR1 and CDR2: DFQATT, SNEGSKA (reference sequence). This CDR3 comprises 16 residues.

The table lists this clonotype with a few counts. This clone may be a read error of a much larger clone one base away. The rearrangement joins TRBV13 to TRBJ2-7; weak D call: TRBD1 (6 bases). Trimming took off 2 bases at V and 9 bases at J, with 20 bases between the two ends. The CDR3 sequence is 15 residues long. The germline CDR1 and CDR2 sequences are PRHDT and FYEKMQ (reference sequence). The chain's CDR3 is CASSLPASPPRGQYF. DNA for the CDR3: TGTGCCAGCAGCTTACCAGCTAGCCCGCCCAGGGGGCAGTACTTC.

This clonotype was recorded many times. The J gene is TRBJ1-2, the V gene TRBV2; D is unclear. V was cut by 5 bases and J by 10 bases, with 17 bases left in between. Germline-derived CDR1 and CDR2 are SNHLY and FYNNEI. The CDR3 covers 13 residues. DNA of the CDR3: TGTGCCAGCAGTCTCTTGTTGGACGGACCCTACACCTTC. Translation gives CASSLLLDGPYTF. The full variable domain, completed using reference TRBV2 and TRBJ1-2, is EPEVTQTPSHQVTQMGQEVILRCVPISNHLYFYWYRQILGQKVEFLVSFYNNEISEKSEIFDDQFSVERPDGSNFTLKIRSTKLEDSAMYFCASSLLLDGPYTFGSGTRLTVV.

In this sample, this clonotype turned up many times. The V call is TRBV12-3 or TRBV12-4, the J call TRBJ2-1; D not certain. This CDR3 has 15 amino acids. Trimming took off 5 bases at V and 1 base at J, with 12 bases between the two ends. The CDR3 DNA sequence: TGTGCCAGCAGTCCTCGGGCAGTTTCCTACAATGAGCAGTTCTTC. Protein: CASSPRAVSYNEQFF.

The CDR3 nucleotides are TGTGCCAGCAGCTCACGACAGGGGCCTCAGCCCCAGCATTTT. Its translation is CASSSRQGPQPQHF. The chain combines TRBV9 with TRBJ1-5, with TRBD1 identical over 8 bases. The V and J ends lost 4 bases and 6 bases, in that order; junction bases with no gene match: 6. CDR1 SGDLS and CDR2 YYNGEE come from the germline V gene. There are 14 residues in the CDR3.

At least ten counts were recorded for this clonotype. The chain combines TRBV30 with TRBJ2-1; D remains ambiguous. The CDR3 consists of 15 residues. V was clipped by 2 bases and J by 1 base, with 12 bases between them. Germline lookup yields CDR1 GTSNPN and CDR2 SVGIG (reference sequence). This CDR3 reads CAWSLGPVSYNEQFF. The DNA of the CDR3 is TGTGCCTGGAGTCTAGGGCCGGTTTCCTACAATGAGCAGTTCTTC.

Remarks on this clonotype: A read error may be the cause here, since a much bigger clone is one base away. The chain uses TRBV6-2 or TRBV6-3 and TRBJ1-2; tentative D call: TRBD1 (5 bases). Between the trimmed V and J ends, which lost 6 bases and 8 bases, there was a span of 16 bases. There are 13 residues in the CDR3. CDR1 is MNHEY and CDR2 is SVGEGT in the germline V gene. The CDR3 loop is CASSQIPGQGYTF. The CDR3 DNA sequence: TGTGCCAGCAGCCAAATCCCGGGGCAGGGCTACACCTTC.

This clonotype occurred many times. The chain employs TRBV15 and TRBJ2-3; D may be TRBD1 (6 bases). The V and J ends lost 0 bases and 4 bases respectively, with 17 bases between them. CDR3 length equals 17 residues. Germline CDR1 is LNHNV and CDR2 is YYDKDF (reference sequence). The CDR3 loop reads CATSRDLTGLGADTQYF. CDR3 DNA sequence: TGTGCCACCAGCAGAGACCTTACAGGGTTGGGGGCAGATACGCAGTATTTT.